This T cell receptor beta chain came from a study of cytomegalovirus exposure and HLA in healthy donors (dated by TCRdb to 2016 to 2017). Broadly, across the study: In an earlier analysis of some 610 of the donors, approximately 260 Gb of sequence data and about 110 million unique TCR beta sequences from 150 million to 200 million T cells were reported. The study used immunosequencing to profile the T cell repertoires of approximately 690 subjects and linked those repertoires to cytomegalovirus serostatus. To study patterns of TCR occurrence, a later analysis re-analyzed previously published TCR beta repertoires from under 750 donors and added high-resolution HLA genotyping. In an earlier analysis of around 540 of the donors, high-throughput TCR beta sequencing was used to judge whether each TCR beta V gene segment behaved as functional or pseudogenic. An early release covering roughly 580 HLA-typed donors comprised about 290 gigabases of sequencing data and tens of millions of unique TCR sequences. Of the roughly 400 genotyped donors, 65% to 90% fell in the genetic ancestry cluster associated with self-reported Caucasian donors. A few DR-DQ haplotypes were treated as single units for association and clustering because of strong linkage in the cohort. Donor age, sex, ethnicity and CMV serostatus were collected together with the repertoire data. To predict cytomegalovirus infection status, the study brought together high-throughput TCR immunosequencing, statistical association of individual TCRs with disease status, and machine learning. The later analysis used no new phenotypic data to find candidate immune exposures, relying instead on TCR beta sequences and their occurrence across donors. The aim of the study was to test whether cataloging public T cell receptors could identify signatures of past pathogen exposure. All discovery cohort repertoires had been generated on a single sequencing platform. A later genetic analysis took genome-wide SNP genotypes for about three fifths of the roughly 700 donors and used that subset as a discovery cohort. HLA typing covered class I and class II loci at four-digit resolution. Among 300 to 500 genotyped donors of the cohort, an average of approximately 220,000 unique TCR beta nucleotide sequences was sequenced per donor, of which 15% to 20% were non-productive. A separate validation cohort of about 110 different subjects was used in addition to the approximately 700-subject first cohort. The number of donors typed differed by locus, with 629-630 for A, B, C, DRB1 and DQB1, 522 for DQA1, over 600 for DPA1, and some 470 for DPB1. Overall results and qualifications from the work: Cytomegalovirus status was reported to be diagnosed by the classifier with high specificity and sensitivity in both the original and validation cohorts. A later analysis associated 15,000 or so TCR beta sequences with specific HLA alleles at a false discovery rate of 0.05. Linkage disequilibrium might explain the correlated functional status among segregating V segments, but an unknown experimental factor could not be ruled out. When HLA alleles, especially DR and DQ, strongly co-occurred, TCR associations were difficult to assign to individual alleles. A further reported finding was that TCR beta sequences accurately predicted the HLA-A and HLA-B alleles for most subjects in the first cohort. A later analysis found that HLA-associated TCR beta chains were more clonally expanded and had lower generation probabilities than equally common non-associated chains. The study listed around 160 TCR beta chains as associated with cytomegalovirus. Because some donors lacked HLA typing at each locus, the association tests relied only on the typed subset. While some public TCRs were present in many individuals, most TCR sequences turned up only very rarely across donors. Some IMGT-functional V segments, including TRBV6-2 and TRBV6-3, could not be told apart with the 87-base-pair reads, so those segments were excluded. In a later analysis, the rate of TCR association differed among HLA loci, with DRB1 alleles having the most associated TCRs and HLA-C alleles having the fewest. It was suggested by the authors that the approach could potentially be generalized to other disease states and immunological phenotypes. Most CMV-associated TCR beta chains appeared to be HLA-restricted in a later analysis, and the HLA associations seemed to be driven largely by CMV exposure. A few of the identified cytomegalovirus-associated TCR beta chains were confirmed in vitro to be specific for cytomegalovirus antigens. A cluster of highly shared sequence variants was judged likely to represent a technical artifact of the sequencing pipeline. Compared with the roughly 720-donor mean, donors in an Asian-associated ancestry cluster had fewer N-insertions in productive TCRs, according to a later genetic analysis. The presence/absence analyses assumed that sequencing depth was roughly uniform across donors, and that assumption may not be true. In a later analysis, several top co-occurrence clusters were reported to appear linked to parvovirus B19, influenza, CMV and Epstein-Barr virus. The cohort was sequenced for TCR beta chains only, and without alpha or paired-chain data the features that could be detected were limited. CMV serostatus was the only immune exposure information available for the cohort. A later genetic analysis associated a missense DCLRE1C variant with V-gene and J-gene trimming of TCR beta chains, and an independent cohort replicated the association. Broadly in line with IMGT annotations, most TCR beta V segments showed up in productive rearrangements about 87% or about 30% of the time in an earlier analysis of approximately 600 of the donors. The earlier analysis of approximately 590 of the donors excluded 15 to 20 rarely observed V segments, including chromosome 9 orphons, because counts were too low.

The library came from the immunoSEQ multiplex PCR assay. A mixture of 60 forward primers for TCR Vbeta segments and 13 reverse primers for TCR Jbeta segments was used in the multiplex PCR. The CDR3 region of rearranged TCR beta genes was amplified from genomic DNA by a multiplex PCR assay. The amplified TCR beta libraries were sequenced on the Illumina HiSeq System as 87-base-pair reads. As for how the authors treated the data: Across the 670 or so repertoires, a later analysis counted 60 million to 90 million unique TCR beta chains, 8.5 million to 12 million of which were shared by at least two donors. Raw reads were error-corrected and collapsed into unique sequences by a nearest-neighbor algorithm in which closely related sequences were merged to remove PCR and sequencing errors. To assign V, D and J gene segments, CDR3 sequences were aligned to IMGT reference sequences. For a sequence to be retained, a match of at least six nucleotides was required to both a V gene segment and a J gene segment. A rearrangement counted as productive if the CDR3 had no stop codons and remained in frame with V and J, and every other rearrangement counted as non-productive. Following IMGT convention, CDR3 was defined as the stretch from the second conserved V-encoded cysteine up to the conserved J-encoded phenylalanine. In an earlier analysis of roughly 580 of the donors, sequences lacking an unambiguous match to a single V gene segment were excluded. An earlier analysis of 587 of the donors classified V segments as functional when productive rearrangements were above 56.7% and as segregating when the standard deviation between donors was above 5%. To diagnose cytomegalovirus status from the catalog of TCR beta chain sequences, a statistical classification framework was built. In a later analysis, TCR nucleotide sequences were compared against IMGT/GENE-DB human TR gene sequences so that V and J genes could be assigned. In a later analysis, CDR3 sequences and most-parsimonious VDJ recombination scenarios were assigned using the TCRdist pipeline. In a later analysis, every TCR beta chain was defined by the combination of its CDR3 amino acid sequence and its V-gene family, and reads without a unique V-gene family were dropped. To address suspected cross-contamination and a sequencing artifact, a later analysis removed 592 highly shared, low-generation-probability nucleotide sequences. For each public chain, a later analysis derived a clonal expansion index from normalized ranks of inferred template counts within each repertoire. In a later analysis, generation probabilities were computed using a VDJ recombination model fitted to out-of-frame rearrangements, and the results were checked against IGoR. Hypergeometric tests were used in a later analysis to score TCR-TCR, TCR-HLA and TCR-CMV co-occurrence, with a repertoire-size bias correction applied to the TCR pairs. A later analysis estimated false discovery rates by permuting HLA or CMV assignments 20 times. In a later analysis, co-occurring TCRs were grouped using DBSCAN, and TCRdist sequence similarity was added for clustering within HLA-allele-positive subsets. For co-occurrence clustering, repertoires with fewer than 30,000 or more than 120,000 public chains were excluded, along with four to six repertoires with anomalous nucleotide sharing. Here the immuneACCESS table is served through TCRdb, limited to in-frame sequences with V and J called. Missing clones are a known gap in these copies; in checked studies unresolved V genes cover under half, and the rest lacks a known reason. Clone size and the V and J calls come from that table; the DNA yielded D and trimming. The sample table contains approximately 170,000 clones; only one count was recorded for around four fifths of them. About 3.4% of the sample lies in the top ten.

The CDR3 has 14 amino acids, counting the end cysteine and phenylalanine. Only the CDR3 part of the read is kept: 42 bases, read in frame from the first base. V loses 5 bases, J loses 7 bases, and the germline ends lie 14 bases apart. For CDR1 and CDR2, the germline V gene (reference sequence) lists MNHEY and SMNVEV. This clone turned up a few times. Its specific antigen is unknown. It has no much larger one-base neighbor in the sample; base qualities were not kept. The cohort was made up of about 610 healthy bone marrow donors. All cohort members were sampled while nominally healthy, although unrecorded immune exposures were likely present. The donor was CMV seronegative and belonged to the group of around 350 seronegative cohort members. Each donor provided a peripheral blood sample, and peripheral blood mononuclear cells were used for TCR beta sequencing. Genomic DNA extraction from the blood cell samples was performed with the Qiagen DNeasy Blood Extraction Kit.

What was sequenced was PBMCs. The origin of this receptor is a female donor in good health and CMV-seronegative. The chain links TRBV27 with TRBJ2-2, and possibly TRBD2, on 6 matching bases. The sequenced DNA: TGTGCCAGCAGTCAGTCCCGGGGGTACGGGGAGCTGTTTTTT. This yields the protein CASSQSRGYGELFF.